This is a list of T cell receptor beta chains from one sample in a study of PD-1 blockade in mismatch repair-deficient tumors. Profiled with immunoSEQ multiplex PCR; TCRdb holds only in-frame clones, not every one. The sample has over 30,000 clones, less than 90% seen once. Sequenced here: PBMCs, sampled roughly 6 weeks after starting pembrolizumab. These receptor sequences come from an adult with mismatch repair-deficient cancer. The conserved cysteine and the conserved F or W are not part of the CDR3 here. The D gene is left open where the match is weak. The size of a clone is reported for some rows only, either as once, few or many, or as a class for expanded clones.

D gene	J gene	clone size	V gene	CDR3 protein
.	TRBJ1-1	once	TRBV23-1	ASSPRSNPKGEAF
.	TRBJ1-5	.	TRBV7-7	ASSQGANQPQH
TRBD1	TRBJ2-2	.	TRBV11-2	ASSRTGADTGELF
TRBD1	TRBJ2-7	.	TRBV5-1	ASRSGTGHFYEQY
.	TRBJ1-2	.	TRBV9	ASSVEETGTLRGYT
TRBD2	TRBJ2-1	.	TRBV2	ASSDISGGRSEQF
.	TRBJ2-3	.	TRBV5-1	ASSSAMYTDTQY
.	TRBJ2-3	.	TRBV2	ASTEVSDTQY
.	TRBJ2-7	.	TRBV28	ASSSFYEQY
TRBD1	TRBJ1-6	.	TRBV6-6	ASSYGQVNSPLH
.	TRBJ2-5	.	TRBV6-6	ASSYSETQY
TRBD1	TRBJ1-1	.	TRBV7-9	ASSQSWGDRGLNTEAF
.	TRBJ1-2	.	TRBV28	ASTRGGNYGYT
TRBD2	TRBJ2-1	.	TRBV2	AIGASGSSNEQF
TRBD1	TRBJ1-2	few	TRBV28	ASSLFGDRGHGYT
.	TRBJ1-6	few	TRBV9	ASSVLGGPLH
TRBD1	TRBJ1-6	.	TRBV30	ATGKDRVGSNSPLH
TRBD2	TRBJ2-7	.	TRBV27	ASSPASGSLYEQY
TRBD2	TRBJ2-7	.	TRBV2	ASSDPSGSNEQY
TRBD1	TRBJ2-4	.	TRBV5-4	ASSRRTGGAWEDQNIQY
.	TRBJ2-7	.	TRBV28	ASTDPSPRNYYEQY
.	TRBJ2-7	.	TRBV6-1	ASSWISGVLYEQY
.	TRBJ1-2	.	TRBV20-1	SAPSGKGYT
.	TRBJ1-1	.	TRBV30	AWGRGMNTEAF
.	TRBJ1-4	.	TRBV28	ASRTGDYATNEKLF
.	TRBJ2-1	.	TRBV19	VTGRGDLDHYNEQF
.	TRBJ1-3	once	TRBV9	ASSVAVGNTIY
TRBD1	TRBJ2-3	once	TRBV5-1	ASSRGQGEGDTQY
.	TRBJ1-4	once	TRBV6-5	ASQGNEKLF
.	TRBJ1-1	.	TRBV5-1	ASSHQENTEAF
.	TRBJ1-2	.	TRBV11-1	ASSWANYGYT
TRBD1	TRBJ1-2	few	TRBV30	AWSGGTGPYGYT
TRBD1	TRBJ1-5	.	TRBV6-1	ASSERLGDRSNQPQH
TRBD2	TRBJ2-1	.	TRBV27	ASSPISGSSYNEQF
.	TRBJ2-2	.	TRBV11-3	ASSLVDTGELF
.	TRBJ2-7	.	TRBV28	ASSLEGGEQY
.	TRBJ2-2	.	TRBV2	ASRRLGRQGTGELF
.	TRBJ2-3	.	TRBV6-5	ASSYGGFTDTQY
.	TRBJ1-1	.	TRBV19	ASSPPGLPLSTEAF
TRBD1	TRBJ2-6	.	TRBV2	ASSEVGTGGSVSGANVLT
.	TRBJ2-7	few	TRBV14	ASSQAWGSKEQY
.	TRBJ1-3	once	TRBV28	ASSSTPGQGNTIY
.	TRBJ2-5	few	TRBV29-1	SVATAQETQY
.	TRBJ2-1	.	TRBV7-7	ASSFGQGNEQF
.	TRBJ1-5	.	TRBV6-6	ASSYDYQPQH
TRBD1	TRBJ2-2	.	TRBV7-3	ASSKWDRGRTGELF
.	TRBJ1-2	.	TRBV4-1	ASSQDGKGGYGYT
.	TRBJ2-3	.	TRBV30	AWSAGGAGGLDTQY
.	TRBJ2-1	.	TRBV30	AWSEYRELNEQF
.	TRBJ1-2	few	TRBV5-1	ASSVTGFLGYT
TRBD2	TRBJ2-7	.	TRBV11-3	ASSPGTNSYEQY
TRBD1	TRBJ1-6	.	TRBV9	ASSPPGTANSPLH
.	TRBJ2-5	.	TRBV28	ASSPQGRTQY
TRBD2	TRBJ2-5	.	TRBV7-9	ASSPGLAQETQY
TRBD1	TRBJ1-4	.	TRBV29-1	SVAGGGYNEKLF
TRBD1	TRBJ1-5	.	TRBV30	AWSTGQGNQPQH